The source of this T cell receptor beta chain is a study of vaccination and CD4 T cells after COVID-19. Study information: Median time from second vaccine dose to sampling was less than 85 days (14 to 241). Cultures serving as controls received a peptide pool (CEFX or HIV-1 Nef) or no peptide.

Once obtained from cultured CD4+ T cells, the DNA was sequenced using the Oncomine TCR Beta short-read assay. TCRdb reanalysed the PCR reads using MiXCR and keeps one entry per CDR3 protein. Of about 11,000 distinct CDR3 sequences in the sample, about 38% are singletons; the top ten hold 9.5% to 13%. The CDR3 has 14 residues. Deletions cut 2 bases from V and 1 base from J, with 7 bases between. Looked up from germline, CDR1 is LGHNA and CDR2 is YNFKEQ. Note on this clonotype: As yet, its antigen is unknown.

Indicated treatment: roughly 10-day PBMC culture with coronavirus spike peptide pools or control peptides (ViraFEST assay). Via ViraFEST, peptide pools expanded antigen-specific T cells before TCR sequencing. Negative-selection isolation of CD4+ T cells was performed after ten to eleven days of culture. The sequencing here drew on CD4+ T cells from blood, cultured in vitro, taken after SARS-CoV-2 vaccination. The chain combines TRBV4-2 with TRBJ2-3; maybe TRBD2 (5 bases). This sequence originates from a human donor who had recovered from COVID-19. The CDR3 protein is CASSQSGRTDTQYF. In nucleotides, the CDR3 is TGTGCCAGCAGCCAAAGCGGACGCACAGATACGCAGTATTTT.